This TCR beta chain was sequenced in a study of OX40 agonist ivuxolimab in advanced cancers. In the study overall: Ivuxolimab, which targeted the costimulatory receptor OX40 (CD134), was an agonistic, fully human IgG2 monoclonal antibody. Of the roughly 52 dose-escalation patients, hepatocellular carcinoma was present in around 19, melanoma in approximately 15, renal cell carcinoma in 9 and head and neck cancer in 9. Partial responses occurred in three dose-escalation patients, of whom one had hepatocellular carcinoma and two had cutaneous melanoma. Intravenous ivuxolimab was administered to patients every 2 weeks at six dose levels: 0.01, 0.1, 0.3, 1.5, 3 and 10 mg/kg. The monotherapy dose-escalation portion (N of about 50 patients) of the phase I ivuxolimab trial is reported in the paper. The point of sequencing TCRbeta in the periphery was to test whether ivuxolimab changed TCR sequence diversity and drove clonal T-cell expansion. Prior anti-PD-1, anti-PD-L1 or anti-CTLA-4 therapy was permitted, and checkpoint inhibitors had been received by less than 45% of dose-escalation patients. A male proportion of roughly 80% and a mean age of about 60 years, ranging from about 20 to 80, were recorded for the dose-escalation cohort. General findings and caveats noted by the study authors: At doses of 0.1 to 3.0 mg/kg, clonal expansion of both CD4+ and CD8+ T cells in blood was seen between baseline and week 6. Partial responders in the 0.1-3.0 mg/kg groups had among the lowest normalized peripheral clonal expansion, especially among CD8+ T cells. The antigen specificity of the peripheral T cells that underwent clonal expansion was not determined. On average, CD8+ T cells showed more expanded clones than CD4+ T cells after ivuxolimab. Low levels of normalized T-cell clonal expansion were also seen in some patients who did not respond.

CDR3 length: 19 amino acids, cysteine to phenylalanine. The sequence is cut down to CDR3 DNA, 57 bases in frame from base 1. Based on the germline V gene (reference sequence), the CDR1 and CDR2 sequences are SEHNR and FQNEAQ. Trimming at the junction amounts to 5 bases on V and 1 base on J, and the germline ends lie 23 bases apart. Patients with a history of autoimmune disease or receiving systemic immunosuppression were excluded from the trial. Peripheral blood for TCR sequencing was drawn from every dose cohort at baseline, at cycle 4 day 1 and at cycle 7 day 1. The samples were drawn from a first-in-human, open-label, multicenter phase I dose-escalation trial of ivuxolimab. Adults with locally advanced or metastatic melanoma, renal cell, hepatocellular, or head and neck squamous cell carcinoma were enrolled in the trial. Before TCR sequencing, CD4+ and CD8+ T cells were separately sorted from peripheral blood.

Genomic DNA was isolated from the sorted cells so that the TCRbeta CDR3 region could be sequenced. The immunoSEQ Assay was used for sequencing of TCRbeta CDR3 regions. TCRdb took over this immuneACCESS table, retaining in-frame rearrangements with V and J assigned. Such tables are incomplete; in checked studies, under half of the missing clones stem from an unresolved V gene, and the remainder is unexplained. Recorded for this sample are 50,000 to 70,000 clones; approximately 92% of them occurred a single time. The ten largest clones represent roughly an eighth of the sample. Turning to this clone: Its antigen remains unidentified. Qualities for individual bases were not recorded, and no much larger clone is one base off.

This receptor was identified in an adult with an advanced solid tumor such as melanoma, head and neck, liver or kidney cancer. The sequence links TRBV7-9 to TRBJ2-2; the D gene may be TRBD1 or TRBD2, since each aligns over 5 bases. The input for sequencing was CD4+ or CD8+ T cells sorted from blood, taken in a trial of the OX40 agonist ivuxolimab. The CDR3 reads CASSPIGTQLTMNTGELFF. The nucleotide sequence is TGTGCCAGCAGCCCAATCGGGACCCAGCTTACTATGAACACCGGGGAGCTGTTTTTT.